This T cell receptor beta chain was captured by sequencing in a study of blood T cell repertoires in COVID-19. Study summary: Sites across the United States, Italy and Spain contributed samples from acute and convalescent COVID-19.

Trimming stripped 2 bases from V and 6 bases from J, with 11 bases between. Germline lookup yields CDR1 SGHAT and CDR2 FQNNGV. CDR3 length: 15 amino acids. Sequencing was performed with immunoSEQ multiplex PCR; in TCRdb, only in-frame clones are kept and a portion is missing. The sample shows 40,000 to 50,000 clones, around 83% of them seen only once. The receptor comes from an elderly woman with acute or convalescent COVID-19. The specimen sequenced was peripheral blood. This chain uses TRBV11-2 with TRBJ1-6; unclear D gene. The DNA of the CDR3 is TGTGCCAGCAGCTTAAATCCGGGGTCTAATTCACCCCTCCACTTT. Translation gives CASSLNPGSNSPLHF.